This TCR beta chain is from a study of blood T cell repertoires in COVID-19 (TCRdb year 2020). About the study as a whole: Collaborator samples came from the United States, Italy and Spain and covered acute and convalescent phases of COVID-19. The material from the prospective study consisted of cDNA or gDNA derived from T cells, B-cell-depleted T cells, or PBMCs. Subjects who had been exposed to COVID-19, were actively infected with it, or had recovered from it provided the deeply sampled blood TCRbeta repertoires that made up the dataset. A freely available public database, intended as a resource for researchers studying the immune response to SARS-CoV-2, is where the repertoires were released. Samples came from the ongoing ImmuneRACE study (first 160 participants) plus 1,254 subjects from 6 global collaborators. The sample metadata nearly always contained a de-identified subject ID, COVID-19 status, age in years and sex. Where HLA class I and class II types were available, the types were taken from metadata supplied by the sample provider, not from assay-based typing.

Whole blood was collected in K2EDTA tubes by collaborating institutions according to the institutions' own protocols. Collaborator samples were shipped for TCRbeta analysis as frozen whole blood, isolated PBMCs, or DNA extracted from either sample type. The CDR3 spans 13 residues, from the cysteine through the phenylalanine. Only the CDR3 DNA stays, 39 bases, in frame from base 1. CDR1 SGHNT and CDR2 YENEEA are derived from the germline V gene. A distance of 11 bases separates the germline ends of V and J, which lose 6 bases and 3 bases respectively. General findings and caveats noted by the study authors: How much clinical and demographic metadata was included differed by source and by participant, and the metadata was provided uncurated.

Turning to this clone: There is no known antigen for this receptor. Nothing much larger sits one base from this clone, and base qualities are not available.

The immunoSEQ Assay, a bias-controlled multiplex PCR, was used to amplify TCRbeta CDR3 regions from genomic DNA. On the study's bioinformatics: The number of nucleated cells in each sample was estimated by amplification of reference gene primers within the assay. To quantify the absolute abundance of each unique TCRbeta CDR3 rearrangement, sequence reads were collapsed and filtered. Productive Simpson clonality was computed per sample as the square root of Simpson's diversity index over productive rearrangements. In its TCRdb copy, this immuneACCESS table keeps in-frame sequences only and misses some clones. Where compared with another copy, unresolved V genes explain less than half of these, and the others have no known cause. The DNA was the basis for D and trimming; V, J and clone size are from that table. Counted in this sample were 100,000 or so clones; about four fifths of them appeared once. The top ten hold less than 5% of the sample.

The sequencing input was peripheral blood. The receptor chain draws on TRBV11-3 and TRBJ1-1; the D gene is perhaps TRBD1, from 6 matching bases. The receptor comes from a human donor in a cohort sampled during active COVID-19. In nucleotides, the sequence is TGTGCCAGCAGGGCGGACAGTTACACTGAAGCTTTCTTT. Protein translation: CASRADSYTEAFF.